The 20 T cell receptor beta chains given below trace back to one sample, sequenced in a study of T cell responses to AZD1222 COVID-19 vaccine. Assay: immunoSEQ multiplex PCR; the TCRdb copy retains only in-frame clones and omits some. Among 120,000 or so clones listed, approximately 90% were seen once. Specimen: peripheral blood, collected 28 days after the second AZD1222 dose. The receptors originated from an adult who received the AZD1222 COVID-19 vaccine.

The V gene is TRBV6-2 or TRBV6-3, the J gene TRBJ2-7, with 9 bases lining up with TRBD2. V lost 5 bases, J lost 2 bases, and 7 bases stayed unmatched. Germline V CDR1 and CDR2: MNHEY, SVGEGT. This CDR3 contains 15 residues. CDR3 DNA sequence: TGTGCCAGCAGTCCCCCTAGCGGGGTGGCCTACGAGCAGTACTTC. It is translated as CASSPPSGVAYEQYF.

The CDR3 loop reads CASSQDHSLSGGKNIQYF. The DNA of the CDR3 is TGTGCCAGCAGCCAAGATCATTCCCTATCGGGGGGTAAAAACATTCAGTACTTC. The chain recombines TRBV4-2 with TRBJ2-4, with 7 bases matching TRBD2. The junction had 12 bases not matched to a gene; V was cut back by 0 bases and J by 4 bases. The germline CDR1 and CDR2 sequences are LGHNA and YNFKEQ. The CDR3 loop spans 18 amino acids.

The chain joins TRBV6-5 to TRBJ1-2; D perhaps matches TRBD1 (5 bases). Germline assignment: CDR1 MNHEY and CDR2 SVGAGI. The ends were cut back, 6 bases at V and 5 bases at J, with 13 bases in the middle. The CDR3 is 13 amino acids. For the CDR3, the DNA is TGTGCCAGCAGAAAAGACAGCGATTATGGCTACACCTTC. Its translation is CASRKDSDYGYTF.

CDR3 sequence: CASSQYSGTGSSYEQYF. DNA for the CDR3: TGTGCCAGCAGCCAATATTCCGGGACAGGGAGCTCCTACGAGCAGTACTTC. The chain joins TRBV28 to TRBJ2-7, with TRBD1 identical over 9 bases. The ends lost 6 bases at V and 0 bases at J; junction bases unmatched: 12. This CDR3 is built from 17 residues. Germline CDR1 is MDHEN and CDR2 is SYDVKM.

The genes are TRBV24-1 and TRBJ1-2, with a tentative D call TRBD1 (5 bases). In germline, CDR1 is KGHDR, CDR2 SFDVKD. CDR3 length: 14 residues. Trimming took 0 bases from V and 6 from J, leaving 10 bases between them. The CDR3 DNA is TGTGCCACCAGTGATTTGAGGCAGGGAGATGGCTACACCTTC. It encodes CATSDLRQGDGYTF.

The chain has TRBV21-1 and TRBJ1-5. TRBV21-1 is a recognized pseudogene. CDR3 length: 16 amino acids. The CDR3 sequence is CASQTRGSGTNQPQHF. Written as DNA, the CDR3 is TGTGCCAGCCAGACTCGGGGGAGTGGAACCAATCAGCCCCAGCATTTT.

This chain uses TRBV12-3 or TRBV12-4 with TRBJ1-5, with no clear D. CDR3 length equals 11 residues. The V and J ends lost 3 bases and 4 bases respectively, with 1 base between them. The CDR3 DNA follows: TGTGCCAGCAGTTTTAATCAGCCCCAGCATTTT. Translated, it gives CASSFNQPQHF.

The sample holds one count of this clone. The chain links TRBV6-4 to TRBJ1-3, with a possible D match to TRBD1 (6 bases). This CDR3 is built from 20 residues. V lost 7 bases to trimming and J lost 0 bases, with 28 bases between them. Germline CDR1 is MRHNA and CDR2 is SNTAGT. The CDR3 bases are TGTGCCAGCACCATCAGTCACATCCGACAGGAGATACACTCTGGAAACACCATATATTTT. Translation: CASTISHIRQEIHSGNTIYF.

The chain couples TRBV28 to TRBJ2-7; D is perhaps TRBD1 (6 bases). This CDR3 has 15 amino acids. Germline values: CDR1 MDHEN, CDR2 SYDVKM. The germline V and J ends were trimmed by 4 bases and 7 bases, with 20 bases remaining between them. In DNA form, the CDR3 reads TGTGCCAGCAGTTCAGAGGACAGTTGGGATCGGGAGCAGTACTTC. Translating gives CASSSEDSWDREQYF.

The chain links TRBV29-1 to TRBJ2-1; 8 bases align to TRBD2. With 6 bases clipped from V and 3 bases from J, the junction kept 13 bases outside the gene matches. This CDR3 is 16 amino acids long. Per the germline V gene, CDR1 is SQVTM and CDR2 is ANQGSEA. CDR3 loop: CSVGTSSGVNYNEQFF. In DNA form, the CDR3 reads TGCAGCGTCGGAACTAGTAGCGGGGTCAACTACAATGAGCAGTTCTTC.

The rearrangement uses TRBV5-1 and TRBJ2-7, with D maybe TRBD2 (6 bases). CDR1 and CDR2 from the germline V gene are SGHRS and YFSETQ. V was clipped by 4 bases and J by 5 bases, with 19 bases between them. The CDR3 totals 15 residues. The CDR3 DNA reads TGCGCCAGCAGCGCCGTCCAAATCGGAGGGCACGAGCAGTACTTC. Translated, it gives CASSAVQIGGHEQYF.

The CDR3 reads CAWSMGVQFYGYTF. Here the CDR3 DNA reads TGTGCCTGGAGTATGGGCGTGCAATTCTATGGCTACACCTTC. V and J are TRBV30 and TRBJ1-2; unclear D gene. V was cut by 2 bases and J by 4 bases, with 14 bases left in between. Germline lookup yields CDR1 GTSNPN and CDR2 SVGIG (reference sequence). There are 14 residues in the CDR3.

CDR3 sequence reads: CASSIGGGTYEQYF. The CDR3 DNA sequence: TGTGCCAGTAGTATCGGCGGGGGGACTTACGAGCAGTACTTC. The chain joins TRBV19 to TRBJ2-7; 8 bases line up with TRBD2. Germline CDR1 reads LNHDA; CDR2 reads SQIVND (reference sequence). The J segment lost 4 bases and the V segment lost 3 bases, leaving 5 bases of the junction unmatched. This CDR3 spans 14 amino acids.

J is TRBJ1-2 and V is TRBV5-4, with a tentative D call TRBD1 (5 bases). Trimming cost V 6 bases and J 5 bases, with 11 bases left between them. Germline-derived CDR1 and CDR2 are SGHNT and YYREEE (reference sequence). The CDR3 totals 12 residues. CDR3 DNA: TGTGCCAGCACACTCCAGGGATATGGCTACACCTTC. Amino acid sequence: CASTLQGYGYTF.

The chain uses TRBV7-3 and TRBJ2-5; D may match TRBD1 or TRBD2 (5 bases each). Trimming removed 5 bases from V and 4 bases from J, with 14 bases in between. The V gene's germline CDR1 is SGHTA and CDR2 FQGTGA. The CDR3 covers 14 residues. This CDR3 reads CASSATRDGETQYF. The CDR3 nucleotides are TGTGCCAGCAGCGCTACTAGGGACGGAGAGACCCAGTACTTC. Full variable domain (missing parts from reference TRBV7-3 and TRBJ2-5): GAGVSQTPSNKVTEKGKYVELRCDPISGHTALYWYRQSLGQGPEFLIYFQGTGAADDSGLPNDRFFAVRPEGSVSTLKIQRTERGDSAVYLCASSATRDGETQYFGPGTRLLVL.

This chain connects TRBV7-9 to TRBJ2-2; TRBD2 aligns across 14 bases. V was pared by 3 bases and J by 6 bases, with 6 bases of the junction left unmatched. CDR3 length equals 17 residues. Germline CDR1 is SEHNR and CDR2 is FQNEAQ (reference sequence). CDR3 nucleotides: TGTGCCAGCAGCTTCGGACTAGCGGGGGGAAGGGCCGGGGAGCTGTTTTTT. It specifies CASSFGLAGGRAGELFF.

This clone was found a few times. This chain joins TRBV12-1 and TRBJ2-3; the table assigns TRBD1, which was not confirmed against the DNA. TRBV12-1 is an annotated pseudogene. This CDR3 contains 15 residues. The CDR3 loop reads CASSSGTGSTDTQYF. The CDR3 bases are TGTGCCAGCAGCTCGGGGACAGGGAGCACAGATACGCAGTATTTT.

The chain uses TRBV13 and TRBJ1-2, with D hard to call. Trimming cost V 0 bases and J 2 bases, with 7 bases left between them. The CDR3 is made up of 14 amino acids. The germline gives CDR1 PRHDT, CDR2 FYEKMQ (reference sequence). For the CDR3, the DNA is TGTGCCAGCAGCTTAGGTCAGACGAACTATGGCTACACCTTC. Its protein product is CASSLGQTNYGYTF.

J is TRBJ1-1 and V is TRBV6-4, with 10 bases identical to TRBD1. CDR3 length: 13 residues. Germline V gene lookup returns CDR1 MRHNA and CDR2 SNTAGT. The V and J ends lost 8 bases and 5 bases, in that order; junction bases with no gene match: 5. The CDR3 spells CASARTGGTEAFF. The DNA for the CDR3 is TGTGCCAGCGCCAGGACAGGGGGTACTGAAGCTTTCTTT.

The J gene is TRBJ2-7, the V gene TRBV5-1; 7 bases line up with TRBD2. The germline V gene encodes CDR1 SGHRS and CDR2 YFSETQ. The CDR3 is made up of 14 amino acids. V dropped 0 bases and J dropped 3; count of bases not matched to a gene: 3. CDR3 protein: CASSLVASGYEQYF. The CDR3 DNA reads TGCGCCAGCAGCTTGGTAGCTAGCGGCTACGAGCAGTACTTC.